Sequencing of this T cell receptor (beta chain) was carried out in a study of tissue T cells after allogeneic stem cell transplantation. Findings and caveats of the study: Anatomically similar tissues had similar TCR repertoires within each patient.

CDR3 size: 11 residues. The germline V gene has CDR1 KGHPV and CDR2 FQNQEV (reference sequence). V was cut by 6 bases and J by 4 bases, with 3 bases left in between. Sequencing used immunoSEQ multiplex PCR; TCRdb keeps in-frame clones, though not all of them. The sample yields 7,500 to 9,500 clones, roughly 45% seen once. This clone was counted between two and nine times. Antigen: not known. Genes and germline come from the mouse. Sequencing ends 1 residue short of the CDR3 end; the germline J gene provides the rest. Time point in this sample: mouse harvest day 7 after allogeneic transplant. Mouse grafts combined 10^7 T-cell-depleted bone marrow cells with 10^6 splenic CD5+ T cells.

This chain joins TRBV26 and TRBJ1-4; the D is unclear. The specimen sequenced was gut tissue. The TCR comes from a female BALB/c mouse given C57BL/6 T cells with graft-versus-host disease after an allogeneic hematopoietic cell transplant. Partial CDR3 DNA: TGTGCCAGCAGCAACAACGAAAGATTATTT. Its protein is CASSNNERLF. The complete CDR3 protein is CASSNNERLFF.